A single sample gave rise to the 4 T cell receptor beta chains below, sequenced in a study of T cell changes during pregnancy in multiple sclerosis. Sequencing used immunoSEQ multiplex PCR; TCRdb keeps in-frame clones, though not all of them. The sample has some 23,000 clones; around nine tenths are singletons. The material was CD4+ T cells from peripheral blood mononuclear cells, obtained in the first trimester of pregnancy. The receptors originated from a female donor in good health, enrolled as a control in a pregnancy study.

The genes are TRBV18 and TRBJ2-5; 8 positions agree with TRBD1. This CDR3 has 18 residues. Germline V gene sequence: CDR1 KGHSH, CDR2 LQKENI. Trimming cost V 4 bases and J 1 base; bases outside gene matches: 14. CDR3 sequence (DNA): TGTGCCAGCTCACTCCGGAGTAGGACAGGGCTTCTCCAAGAGACCCAGTACTTC. Residues: CASSLRSRTGLLQETQYF.

This chain connects TRBV18 to TRBJ1-1, with TRBD1 as a possible D gene (5 bases). Trimming stripped 1 base from V and 6 bases from J, with 9 bases between. CDR1 is KGHSH, CDR2 LQKENI, per germline. This CDR3 is 13 amino acids long. The CDR3 here is CASSPLTDAEAFF. The CDR3 DNA follows: TGTGCCAGCTCACCACTGACAGACGCTGAAGCTTTCTTT.

The V and J genes are TRBV11-2 and TRBJ2-5; no reliable D call. Germline CDR1 is SGHAT and CDR2 is FQNNGV. The CDR3 consists of 11 residues. The V end lost 4 bases, the J end lost 3 bases, and 3 bases lay between the germline ends. CDR3 sequence reads: CASSSKETQYF. The CDR3 DNA sequence: TGTGCCAGCAGCTCCAAAGAGACCCAGTACTTC.

V and J are TRBV2 and TRBJ2-7, with D maybe TRBD1 (6 bases). The CDR3 loop spans 13 amino acids. Germline values: CDR1 SNHLY, CDR2 FYNNEI. Trimming removed 5 bases at V and 3 bases at J, with 11 bases between. The CDR3 is CASSSRTVYEQYF. The CDR3 DNA reads as TGTGCCAGCAGTTCCCGGACAGTCTACGAGCAGTACTTC.